These T cell receptor beta chains were read from a single sample in a study of T-cell memory formation after mild COVID-19. TCRdb reprocessed the 5' RACE reads via MiXCR and lists one record per CDR3 protein. The sample lists roughly 410,000 distinct CDR3 sequences, approximately 24% seen once, with around 9% in the top ten. Sequenced: PBMCs or a T cell subset sorted from them (not recorded which). Receptors originate from an adult woman who had mild COVID-19 (a few samples of this study predate the infection). Cell type and time point are not known. Each CDR3 is given with its conserved first and last residue.

j_call v_call cdr3_aa
TRBJ2-1 TRBV5-1 CASSLEPAGEQFF
TRBJ1-3 TRBV6-6 CASSQQGRAGNTIYF
TRBJ2-5 TRBV13 CASSARQGKVQETQYF
TRBJ2-7 TRBV5-1 CASSSQSGQTTEQYF
TRBJ2-1 TRBV11-1 CASSYYSGSTYNEQFF
TRBJ1-5 TRBV6-1 CASSEPRTQDQPQHF
TRBJ1-3 TRBV6-6 CASIHGTGGAPGNTIYF
TRBJ2-2 TRBV7-2 CASSQGGATTGELFF
TRBJ2-5 TRBV7-2 CASSLVGRGAGETQYF
TRBJ1-1 TRBV6-6 CASSYSKSGAFF
TRBJ2-7 TRBV5-1 CASSSAGSTYF
TRBJ2-1 TRBV4-2 CASSRIAGSNEQFF
TRBJ2-7 TRBV24-1 CATSETGDYEQYF
TRBJ1-3 TRBV7-2 CASSPLGGRASAIYF
TRBJ2-3 TRBV2 CASSKRRARTDTQYF
TRBJ2-5 TRBV10-2 CASSESGVAETQYF
TRBJ1-2 TRBV20-1 CSAKGISAHGYTF
TRBJ2-1 TRBV6-6 CASSPSGGAANEQFF
TRBJ2-1 TRBV12-3/TRBV12-4 CASSFPGAIEQFF
TRBJ2-1 TRBV6-2/TRBV6-3 CASRSSGSYYNEQFF
TRBJ1-3 TRBV24-1 CATSDPGGNTIYF
TRBJ2-2 TRBV11-2 CASSRTSGLSTGELFF
TRBJ1-1 TRBV12-3/TRBV12-4 CASTSGPVATEAFF
TRBJ1-5 TRBV3-1 CASSQGQGRHQPQHF
TRBJ2-3 TRBV19 CASRLGTSAGDTQYF
TRBJ2-5 TRBV15 CATSRYSGPHQETQYF
TRBJ2-7 TRBV19 CASSRENRGPYEQYF
TRBJ2-3 TRBV30 CAWSGERGGYLADTQYF
TRBJ2-7 TRBV6-5 CASKSRGEQYF
TRBJ2-5 TRBV29-1 CSVEDRGSETQYF
TRBJ2-2 TRBV6-1 CASSSSSLYPGELFF
TRBJ1-2 TRBV4-1 CASSQETEDYGYTF
TRBJ2-2 TRBV20-1 CSALYTGELFF
TRBJ1-1 TRBV7-9 CASRSGTGNTEAFF
TRBJ1-2 TRBV5-1 CASSLGRFYGYTF
TRBJ2-1 TRBV20-1 CSATKGLAGGSSYNEQFF
TRBJ2-7 TRBV28 CASSLPTGYHEQYF
TRBJ1-1 TRBV29-1 CSVEGGLGGGTEAFF
TRBJ2-5 TRBV7-9 CASSLGTGGTQETQYF
TRBJ2-1 TRBV10-3 CATLDSLSNEQFF
TRBJ2-5 TRBV24-1 CATSPNSYQETQYF
TRBJ2-3 TRBV24-1 CATKSDGSTDTQYF